This entry concerns a single T cell receptor (beta chain). Antigen: not known. The data stem from a study of persistence of HIV-infected CD4 T cells. Study outcomes and limitations: CMV- and Gag-responding cells had lower TCRbeta richness than CD3/CD28-responding cells. Degenerate expanded CDR3beta sequences were enriched among CMV- and Gag-responding cells.

Stimulation used approximately 10 ug/mL lysate from CMV-infected fibroblasts. CD40L-negative CD69-negative CD45RO-high memory CD4+ T cells were sorted as populations depleted of antigen-responding cells. Donors had CD4+ T cell counts above 400 cells/uL and were CMV-seropositive. Sequencing used immunoSEQ version 4 in survey mode. Method: immunoSEQ multiplex PCR; TCRdb's copy keeps in-frame clones and lacks some. The table shows roughly 28,000 clones, with roughly 80% occurring only once. CDR3 length equals 22 residues. Germline trimming cut 4 bases from V and 1 base from J; bases unmatched to any gene: 23. From germline, CDR1 is SGHDN and CDR2 FVKESK.

The chain couples TRBV14 to TRBJ2-3; 10 bases align to TRBD2. This specimen was CD4+ T cells sorted from PBMCs after roughly 18-hour stimulation, taken from a patient who received antiretroviral therapy. This TCR derives from an adult woman with HIV who was CMV-seropositive. The CDR3 here is CASSLKTPLAGVEGSGTDTQYF. The CDR3 DNA follows: TGTGCCAGCAGCCTAAAGACCCCTCTAGCGGGGGTTGAAGGTTCGGGCACAGATACGCAGTATTTT.